A single sample gave rise to the 16 T cell receptor beta chains below, sequenced in a study of control samples from healthy donors and cancer patients. The data were produced by immunoSEQ multiplex PCR, yet TCRdb's version contains in-frame clones alone and is incomplete. The repertoire holds 70,000 to 80,000 clones, with 70% to 90% as singletons. Input material: PBMCs. The receptor source for this set is an older woman with head and neck cancer.

This rearrangement joins TRBV5-8 to TRBJ2-1, with D unresolved. The germline V and J ends were trimmed by 4 bases and 5 bases, with 10 bases remaining between them. CDR1 is SGHTS and CDR2 is YDEGEE in the germline V gene. This CDR3 is 13 amino acids long. The CDR3 region has the DNA TGTGCCAGCAGCCTCGTTTTCAACAATGAGCAGTTCTTC. The encoded protein is CASSLVFNNEQFF.

This chain joins TRBV3-1 (or the pseudogene TRBV3-2) and TRBJ2-3, with 14 bases that match TRBD2. This CDR3 region has 18 residues. The junction had 11 bases not matched to a gene; V was cut back by 1 base and J by 8 bases. Germline values: CDR1 LGHDT, CDR2 YNNKEL (reference sequence). In DNA form, the CDR3 reads TGTGCCAGCAGCCAAGTCGGGACTAGCGGGGGCCCCGGGGCTACGCAGTATTTT. This sequence encodes CASSQVGTSGGPGATQYF.

This sequence joins TRBV5-1 and TRBJ2-3; D call uncertain. Deletions cut 4 bases from V and 2 bases from J, with 11 bases between. This CDR3 spans 14 amino acids. Germline loops: CDR1 SGHRS, CDR2 YFSETQ. CDR3 loop: CASSPLESTDTQYF. CDR3 coding DNA: TGCGCCAGCAGCCCTCTAGAATCCACAGATACGCAGTATTTT.

The gene calls are TRBV3-1 (or the pseudogene TRBV3-2) and TRBJ1-4; 7 nucleotides align to TRBD1. Unmatched junction bases numbered 6, after V lost 4 bases and J lost 7 bases. CDR1 LGHDT and CDR2 YNNKEL come from the germline V gene (reference sequence). The CDR3 length is 14 residues. Here the CDR3 DNA reads TGTGCCAGCAGCCTTAAGGGGGCGTCTGAAAAACTGTTTTTT. Translating it yields CASSLKGASEKLFF.

This clone was counted a single time. The CDR3 bases are TGCGCCAGCAGCCCCGACGGACTAGTAATTGGCAATGAGCAGTTCTTC. Amino acids: CASSPDGLVIGNEQFF. The chain links TRBV4-1 to TRBJ2-1, with TRBD2 matching 7 bases. The V gene's germline CDR1 is MGHRA and CDR2 YSYEKL. With V trimmed by 4 bases and J by 6 bases, 12 bases remained unmatched. The CDR3 extends over 16 amino acids.

The chain uses TRBV19 and TRBJ2-7; TRBD2 matches at 10 bases. Germline CDR1 is LNHDA and CDR2 is SQIVND (reference sequence). V was clipped by 6 bases and J by 4 bases; unmatched bases: 12. The CDR3 is 16 amino acids. For the CDR3, the DNA is TGTGCCAGTAGCCTTTCTAGCGGGAGTTATCTGTACGAGCAGTACTTC. Translating gives CASSLSSGSYLYEQYF.

This clone appeared a single time. This CDR3 is CASSNGGGVTEAFF. The CDR3 DNA reads as TGTGCCAGCAGCAATGGGGGGGGAGTTACTGAAGCTTTCTTT. V gene TRBV28 combines with J gene TRBJ1-1; D possibly corresponds to TRBD1 (5 bases). The CDR3 runs to 14 residues. Per germline, CDR1 MDHEN and CDR2 SYDVKM. The germline V and J ends were trimmed by 6 bases and 5 bases, with 16 bases remaining between them.

This chain joins TRBV5-1 and TRBJ1-4, with D unresolved. CDR1 is SGHRS and CDR2 is YFSETQ in the germline V gene. The CDR3 sequence is 15 residues long. V lost 5 bases to trimming and J lost 5 bases, with 16 bases between them. In nucleotides, the CDR3 is TGCGCCAGCAGATTAGCCCTAACCGGGAATGAAAAACTGTTTTTT. This translates into CASRLALTGNEKLFF. Looking up the rest from reference TRBV5-1 and TRBJ1-4 gives the full variable domain: KAGVTQTPRYLIKTRGQQVTLSCSPISGHRSVSWYQQTPGQGLQFLFEYFSETQRNKGNFPGRFSGRQFSNSRSEMNVSTLELGDSALYLCASRLALTGNEKLFFGSGTQLSVL.

This chain connects TRBV19 to TRBJ1-1; a weak D match, TRBD1 (5 bases). CDR1 and CDR2 (germline): LNHDA, SQIVND (reference sequence). The CDR3 covers 14 residues. Trimming took 3 bases from V and 4 from J, leaving 12 bases between them. CDR3 amino acids: CASSMRSGATEAFF. In nucleotides, the CDR3 is TGTGCCAGTAGTATGCGGTCCGGGGCCACTGAAGCTTTCTTT.

The CDR3 loop is CASSGTRTSGRRTDTQYF. The CDR3 DNA reads as TGTGCCAGTAGCGGCACCCGGACTAGCGGGAGAAGGACAGATACGCAGTATTTT. The chain couples TRBV19 to TRBJ2-3, with 13 bases that match TRBD2. V was pared by 6 bases and J by 3 bases, with 12 bases of the junction left unmatched. The germline CDR1 and CDR2 sequences are LNHDA and SQIVND (reference sequence). This CDR3 is 18 amino acids long.

The chain employs TRBV24-1 and TRBJ2-1; 9 bases line up with TRBD2. The germline gives CDR1 KGHDR, CDR2 SFDVKD. The CDR3 is made up of 15 amino acids. V dropped 7 bases and J dropped 0; count of bases not matched to a gene: 3. The DNA of the CDR3 is TGTGCCACCAGCTTTAGCGGGAGCTCCTACAATGAGCAGTTCTTC. Amino acids: CATSFSGSSYNEQFF.

For the CDR3, the DNA is TGTGCCAGCAGCTTGTGGGCCGGGGAGACCCAGTACTTC. Its translation is CASSLWAGETQYF. The chain carries TRBV11-3 and TRBJ2-5, with D unclear. Trimming removed 3 bases at V and 5 bases at J, with 10 bases between. The CDR3 consists of 13 residues. CDR1 is SGHNT, CDR2 YENEEA, per germline.

This chain joins TRBV30 and TRBJ2-3; D is unclear. This CDR3 spans 13 amino acids. Trimming took 2 bases from V and 2 from J, leaving 8 bases between them. Germline assignment: CDR1 GTSNPN and CDR2 SVGIG (reference sequence). As DNA, the CDR3 is TGTGCCTGGAGTCGAGGCCTCACAGATACGCAGTATTTT. This encodes CAWSRGLTDTQYF. The full variable domain, its missing parts supplied by reference TRBV30 and TRBJ2-3, is SQTIHQWPATLVQPVGSPLSLECTVEGTSNPNLYWYRQAAGRGLQLLFYSVGIGQISSEVPQNLSASRPQDRQFILSSKKLLLSDSGFYLCAWSRGLTDTQYFGPGTRLTVL.

In this sample, this clone turned up a few times. The chain employs TRBV5-1 and TRBJ2-2; D is tentatively TRBD1 or TRBD2 (6 bases each). The CDR3 consists of 13 residues. The V end was cut by 3 bases, the J end by 7 bases, with 10 bases between. The germline gives CDR1 SGHRS, CDR2 YFSETQ. CDR3 DNA sequence: TGCGCCAGCAGCTGGACAGCGGGCGGGGAGCTGTTTTTT. The encoded protein is CASSWTAGGELFF.

The V and J genes are TRBV3-1 (or the pseudogene TRBV3-2) and TRBJ1-1, with D possibly TRBD1 on 6 matching bases. The CDR3 sequence is 13 residues long. The V gene lost 7 bases and the J gene lost 5 bases, with 14 bases spanning the gap. Germline values: CDR1 LGHDT, CDR2 YNNKEL (reference sequence). CDR3 bases: TGTGCCAGCAAGAGGGGGGAGGGGACTGAAGCTTTCTTT. Its translation: CASKRGEGTEAFF.

Comment on this clone: A read error may produce the germline difference seen at one junction end. V usage is TRBV28 and J usage is TRBJ2-3; 7 bases are shared with TRBD2. The CDR3 sequence is 13 residues long. The V gene's germline CDR1 is MDHEN and CDR2 SYDVKM. CDR3 bases: TGTGCCAGCAATCCGACTAGCACGGATACGCAGTATTTT. Translating it yields CASNPTSTDTQYF.